A selection of T cell receptor beta chains follows, all from one sample in a study of cytomegalovirus exposure and HLA in healthy donors. The protocol was immunoSEQ multiplex PCR, while the TCRdb copy is restricted to in-frame clones and leaves out a portion. The sample lists 110,000 to 150,000 clones, 60% to 80% occurring once. Sample: PBMCs. The receptor set was obtained from a young woman in good health and CMV-seronegative. Both conserved end residues are part of each CDR3. D genes are given only for firm matches. Clone size appears in some rows only: once, few, many, or a class for an expanded clone.

cdr3_nt | cdr3_aa | j_call | v_call | clone_size | d_call
TGTGCCAGAAGCCTCCTAGCGGGGGGACTAAATGAGCAGTTCTTC | CARSLLAGGLNEQFF | TRBJ2-1 | TRBV5-3 | - | TRBD2
TGTGCCAGCAGCCAAGTGGAGTTTGAGCAGTTCTTC | CASSQVEFEQFF | TRBJ2-1 | TRBV14 | few | -
TGTGCCAGCAGTCAACAGTTAGCGGGGTTCACCACAGATACGCAGTATTTT | CASSQQLAGFTTDTQYF | TRBJ2-3 | TRBV28 | - | TRBD2
TGTGCCAGCAGCTTAGAGGGACAGGGGGCGAGGGGCTACACCTTC | CASSLEGQGARGYTF | TRBJ1-2 | TRBV7-3 | once | TRBD1
TGCAGTTACGACACCACAGATACGCAGTATTTT | CSYDTTDTQYF | TRBJ2-3 | TRBV20-1 | - | -
TGTGCCAGTACGTGGTCGGGGGGCCTTTACAATGAGCAGTTCTTC | CASTWSGGLYNEQFF | TRBJ2-1 | TRBV19 | - | -
TGTGCCAGCAGTGGGGCGGATTCGGAAAAACTGTTTTTT | CASSGADSEKLFF | TRBJ1-4 | TRBV27 | - | -
TGTGCCAGCAGTTTCCCCACAGGGGTGGACTACGAGCAGTACTTC | CASSFPTGVDYEQYF | TRBJ2-7 | TRBV28 | - | TRBD1
TGTGCCAGCAGCTTAGGACTAGCGGTTAACACCGGGGAGCTGTTTTTT | CASSLGLAVNTGELFF | TRBJ2-2 | TRBV7-6 | - | TRBD2
TGTGCCAGCAGACCCGTACAGGGTTCACCCCTCCACTTT | CASRPVQGSPLHF | TRBJ1-6 | TRBV6-5 | - | -
TGTGCCAGCAGCTTAAGTGGGGGGGGCCCCACCGGGGAGCTGTTTTTT | CASSLSGGGPTGELFF | TRBJ2-2 | TRBV7-2 | - | -
TGTGCCAGCAGCTTGGCTTCGCGGGAGTCTAACGGGGAGCTGTTTTTT | CASSLASRESNGELFF | TRBJ2-2 | TRBV7-8 | - | TRBD2
TGTGCCAGCAGTCAGTTTTTTAACAATGAGCAGTTCTTC | CASSQFFNNEQFF | TRBJ2-1 | TRBV28 | - | -
TGTGCCAGCAGCTCTCAAGAGACCCAGTACTTC | CASSSQETQYF | TRBJ2-5 | TRBV7-2 | - | -
TGTGCCAGCAGTTACTCGGGGGCGGGTGAGCCCCAGCATTTT | CASSYSGAGEPQHF | TRBJ1-5 | TRBV6-6 | - | -
TGTGCCAGCAGCCCCCGACACTCACTGGGTCAAGCTTTCTTT | CASSPRHSLGQAFF | TRBJ1-1 | TRBV11-2 | - | -
TGTGCCAGCAGTGACTCCAGTAGCGGGGGGGATGAGCAGTTCTTC | CASSDSSSGGDEQFF | TRBJ2-1 | TRBV6-4 | - | TRBD2
TGTGCCAGCAGTGAAACGGGCCTAGCGGGACACGAGCAGTACTTC | CASSETGLAGHEQYF | TRBJ2-7 | TRBV2 | - | TRBD2
TGCAGCGTTCAAAGCAGGGGTCTTGGGGAGACCCAGTACTTC | CSVQSRGLGETQYF | TRBJ2-5 | TRBV29-1 | few | -
TGTGCCAGTAGAGTACCGAGAGAAGTACGGGACAGAAACTACAATGAGCAGTTCTTC | CASRVPREVRDRNYNEQFF | TRBJ2-1 | TRBV19 | - | TRBD1
TGTGCCAGCAGCTTACCGAACTCCGGAGAGACCCAGTACTTC | CASSLPNSGETQYF | TRBJ2-5 | TRBV7-9 | - | -
TGCGCCAGCAGCTTAGGGACAGGGGCGAGCTCTGGAAACACCATATATTTT | CASSLGTGASSGNTIYF | TRBJ1-3 | TRBV5-1 | once | TRBD1
TGTGCCAGCTCGGGAGGGACGAACACTGAAGCTTTCTTT | CASSGGTNTEAFF | TRBJ1-1 | TRBV18 | - | -
TGTGCCAGCAGCTTTATACTAGCGGGAGGGCCGGGTGAGCAGTTCTTC | CASSFILAGGPGEQFF | TRBJ2-1 | TRBV5-4 | - | TRBD2
TGCGCCAGCAGCTTGCCGACTAGCGGGGGGGCCCGCACAGATACGCAGTATTTT | CASSLPTSGGARTDTQYF | TRBJ2-3 | TRBV5-1 | few | TRBD2
TGTGCCAGCAGTGAAGAGGACGGGGGGGCAGTAAATGAGCAGTTCTTC | CASSEEDGGAVNEQFF | TRBJ2-1 | TRBV6-1 | - | TRBD2
TGTGCCATCAGTGACACAGGGGTTGGGGCCAACGTCCTGACTTTC | CAISDTGVGANVLTF | TRBJ2-6 | TRBV10-3 | few | TRBD1
TGCGCCAGCAGCGCGTCGGGACTAGAGTTTGAGGAGACCCAGTACTTC | CASSASGLEFEETQYF | TRBJ2-5 | TRBV5-1 | - | TRBD2
TGTGCCAGCTCACCATCAGGGTCCTACGAGCAGTACTTC | CASSPSGSYEQYF | TRBJ2-7 | TRBV18 | - | -
TGTGCCACCAGCAGAGACCCAAATTCGGGAGCTTTCTTT | CATSRDPNSGAFF | TRBJ1-1 | TRBV15 | - | -
TGCGCCAGCAGCCAAGGCACGGAGCAGGGTTACGAGCAGTACTTC | CASSQGTEQGYEQYF | TRBJ2-7 | TRBV4-1 | once | -
TGTGCCAGCAGTTACTCGGACAGGGGAGATACGCAGTATTTT | CASSYSDRGDTQYF | TRBJ2-3 | TRBV6-5 | - | TRBD1
TGTGCCAGCAGTGCTAGCGGGATGCCGGGTGAGCAGTTCTTC | CASSASGMPGEQFF | TRBJ2-1 | TRBV6-4 | - | TRBD2
TGTGCCAGCAGTATTGACAGGGGGGCAGGTCGCAATCAGCCCCAGCATTTT | CASSIDRGAGRNQPQHF | TRBJ1-5 | TRBV2 | - | TRBD1
TGTGCCTGGAGTCGATCCGGGTGGAGCTATGGCTACACCTTC | CAWSRSGWSYGYTF | TRBJ1-2 | TRBV30 | - | -
TGTGCCAGCAGTTTCGGGACAGTAAGCTCTGGGGCCAACGTCCTGACTTTC | CASSFGTVSSGANVLTF | TRBJ2-6 | TRBV28 | - | TRBD1
TGTGCCAGCAGCTTACTTCTACTAGCGGGTAGCTCCTACAATGAGCAGTTCTTC | CASSLLLLAGSSYNEQFF | TRBJ2-1 | TRBV11-3 | - | TRBD2
TGTGCCAGCAGTTTCCCCACCGATCGGACGGGGAGCTCAGCTGCGCAAGAGACCCAGTACTTC | CASSFPTDRTGSSAAQETQYF | TRBJ2-5 | TRBV28 | - | -
TGTGCCAGCAGCGTAGATCCAGGGGCGCACACAGATACGCAGTATTTT | CASSVDPGAHTDTQYF | TRBJ2-3 | TRBV9 | - | -
TGTGCCAGCATGAGCCCTTTCACCTCCCAGCGGGAACAGGACGAGCAGTACTTC | CASMSPFTSQREQDEQYF | TRBJ2-7 | TRBV9 | - | TRBD2
TGCGCCAGCAGCCCCCACGGACAGTCTTCTAGCACAGATACGCAGTATTTT | CASSPHGQSSSTDTQYF | TRBJ2-3 | TRBV5-1 | - | -
TGTGCCAGCAGCGCGTGGGCAGGGCTTGCAACTAATGAAAAACTGTTTTTT | CASSAWAGLATNEKLFF | TRBJ1-4 | TRBV9 | - | -
TGTGCCAGCCAAGAAACGGACAGGGCCTATGGCTACACCTTC | CASQETDRAYGYTF | TRBJ1-2 | TRBV28 | - | TRBD1
TGTGCCAGCAGCGTGGGACAGGGGATGAGCAATCAGCCCCAGCATTTT | CASSVGQGMSNQPQHF | TRBJ1-5 | TRBV27 | - | TRBD1
TGCGCCAGCAGCCTCCGAATTGGACAGGGGTCGGGCGAGCAGTACTTC | CASSLRIGQGSGEQYF | TRBJ2-7 | TRBV5-1 | - | TRBD1
TGTGCCAGCAGCATTGGACAGGGGGGGGAGACCCAGTACTTC | CASSIGQGGETQYF | TRBJ2-5 | TRBV13 | - | TRBD1
TGTGCCAGCAGCTTGGGGCCGGGACTAGTAACAGATACGCAGTATTTT | CASSLGPGLVTDTQYF | TRBJ2-3 | TRBV5-4 | - | TRBD2
TGTGCCAGCAGCCAATCAGCGGATGAGCAGTTCTTC | CASSQSADEQFF | TRBJ2-1 | TRBV6-6 | - | -
TGTGCCAGCAGTTACACAGGGGTTGGAAACACCATATATTTT | CASSYTGVGNTIYF | TRBJ1-3 | TRBV27 | - | TRBD1
TGTGCCAGCACTAGGGACAGTTATAGCAATCAGCCCCAGCATTTT | CASTRDSYSNQPQHF | TRBJ1-5 | TRBV6-6 | - | TRBD1
TGTGCCAGCAGTGCCGGGACAGGGATCTGGAACACTGAAGCTTTCTTT | CASSAGTGIWNTEAFF | TRBJ1-1 | TRBV27 | - | TRBD1
TGTGCCAGCTCACCAGGCCGGGACACTGAAGCTTTCTTT | CASSPGRDTEAFF | TRBJ1-1 | TRBV18 | - | -
TGTGCCAGCAGCGACGGACTAGCGGAAGAGACCCAGTACTTC | CASSDGLAEETQYF | TRBJ2-5 | TRBV11-3 | - | TRBD2
TGTGCCAGCAGCTTAGACAGGAGCTCCTATGGCTACACCTTC | CASSLDRSSYGYTF | TRBJ1-2 | TRBV5-6 | - | -
TGTGCCAGCAGCTTAGGACTAATTAGCACAGATACGCAGTATTTT | CASSLGLISTDTQYF | TRBJ2-3 | TRBV7-2 | once | -
TGTGCCAGCAGCTTAGACAGGGCGGTAGAAAAACTGTTTTTT | CASSLDRAVEKLFF | TRBJ1-4 | TRBV7-8 | few | -
TGTGCCAGCAGCTTAGGGGACACCGGTTCCCTAGAGACCCAGTACTTC | CASSLGDTGSLETQYF | TRBJ2-5 | TRBV11-2 | - | -